A selection of T cell receptor beta chains follows, all from one sample in a study of blood T cell repertoires in COVID-19. The table came from immunoSEQ multiplex PCR; TCRdb's copy has only in-frame clones and leaves some out. This sample yields 200,000 to 250,000 clones, of which 82% are seen a single time; 3% to 4.5% belongs to the top ten. Sample: peripheral blood. Receptor source: a woman of 80 years or more with acute or convalescent COVID-19. Each CDR3 is given with its conserved first and last residue. D genes are given only for firm matches. Size is omitted from some rows. Given values are once, few, many or a class for expanded clones.

CDR3 protein,CDR3 DNA,clone size,D gene,V gene,J gene
CSARTGASEKLFF,TGCAGCGCGAGGACAGGCGCCTCTGAAAAACTGTTTTTT,-,TRBD1,TRBV29-1,TRBJ1-4
CASSSSWSFSYNSPLHF,TGTGCCAGCAGCTCAAGCTGGAGTTTCTCCTATAATTCACCCCTCCACTTT,-,-,TRBV3-1/TRBV3-2,TRBJ1-6
CASSPDRGTEAFF,TGTGCCAGCAGTCCGGACAGGGGCACTGAAGCTTTCTTT,-,TRBD1,TRBV6-4,TRBJ1-1
CASSLGGTGGEKLFF,TGTGCCAGCAGCTTGGGCGGGACAGGGGGTGAAAAACTGTTTTTT,-,TRBD1,TRBV5-4,TRBJ1-4
CSVGEAKNIQYF,TGCAGCGTTGGGGAGGCCAAAAACATTCAGTACTTC,-,-,TRBV29-1,TRBJ2-4
CASSNRGQLEKLFF,TGTGCCAGCAGCAACAGGGGGCAATTGGAAAAACTGTTTTTT,few,TRBD1,TRBV3-1/TRBV3-2,TRBJ1-4
CATSKQGDTGELFF,TGTGCCACCAGTAAACAGGGAGACACCGGGGAGCTGTTTTTT,once,-,TRBV24-1,TRBJ2-2
CASSLDPGQGLFEQYF,TGTGCCAGCAGCTTAGACCCGGGACAGGGGCTTTTCGAGCAGTACTTC,-,TRBD1,TRBV7-8,TRBJ2-7
CASSQDSGTNYGYTF,TGTGCCAGCAGCCAAGATTCAGGGACAAACTATGGCTACACCTTC,-,-,TRBV4-2,TRBJ1-2
CAFDRGRGTEAFF,TGTGCCTTTGATAGGGGGCGCGGGACTGAAGCTTTCTTT,once,TRBD1,TRBV30,TRBJ1-1
CASSGDRNQPQHF,TGTGCCAGTAGTGGGGACAGGAATCAGCCCCAGCATTTT,few,TRBD1,TRBV19,TRBJ1-5
CATSPRRGELFF,TGTGCCACCAGCCCCCGACGGGGAGAACTGTTTTTT,few,-,TRBV15,TRBJ1-4
CASSPQAGSTEAFF,TGCGCCAGCAGCCCCCAGGCAGGTAGCACTGAAGCTTTCTTT,-,-,TRBV5-1,TRBJ1-1
CAASPPSGNTIYF,TGTGCCGCTAGCCCCCCCTCTGGAAACACCATATATTTT,-,-,TRBV28,TRBJ1-3
CASSESRVTEAFF,TGTGCCAGCAGTGAAAGCAGGGTCACTGAAGCTTTCTTT,once,-,TRBV2,TRBJ1-1
CASSLASSGGAYEQYF,TGTGCCAGCAGCTTAGCCAGCAGCGGGGGGGCCTACGAGCAGTACTTC,-,TRBD2,TRBV11-1,TRBJ2-7
CASSEGGTPQETQYF,TGTGCCAGCAGTGAAGGAGGGACACCCCAAGAGACCCAGTACTTC,-,-,TRBV6-1,TRBJ2-5
CASTPDRGAYNEQFF,TGTGCCAGTACCCCCGACAGGGGGGCCTACAATGAGCAGTTCTTC,-,TRBD1,TRBV19,TRBJ2-1
CASKAGGSLGETQYF,TGTGCCAGCAAAGCGGGGGGGAGTCTAGGGGAGACCCAGTACTTC,-,TRBD2,TRBV7-2,TRBJ2-5
CASSPGDRVGTEAFF,TGTGCCAGCAGTCCGGGGGACAGGGTAGGGACTGAAGCTTTCTTT,once,TRBD1,TRBV6-5,TRBJ1-1
CASSSPIAGRSTDTQYF,TGTGCCAGCAGCTCTCCCATAGCGGGGAGAAGCACAGATACGCAGTATTTT,-,TRBD2,TRBV5-8,TRBJ2-3
CASSYLTGHQPQHF,TGTGCCAGCAGTTACCTAACAGGACACCAGCCCCAGCATTTT,few,-,TRBV6-2/TRBV6-3,TRBJ1-5
CASSPRHSNQPQHF,TGTGCCAGCAGTCCGCGACATAGCAATCAGCCCCAGCATTTT,once,-,TRBV27,TRBJ1-5
CASSSRTGGNSPLHF,TGTGCCAGCAGCTCCCGGACAGGAGGGAATTCACCCCTCCACTTT,-,TRBD1,TRBV11-3,TRBJ1-6
CASSRIPGQGNSPLHF,TGTGCCAGCAGTCGGATACCGGGACAGGGAAATTCACCCCTCCACTTT,-,TRBD1,TRBV27,TRBJ1-6
CASSLGGGYTF,TGTGCCAGCAGCCTAGGGGGAGGCTACACCTTC,-,-,TRBV3-1/TRBV3-2,TRBJ1-2
CASSRDRRNTGELFF,TGTGCCAGCAGCCGGGACAGACGAAACACCGGGGAGCTGTTTTTT,-,TRBD1,TRBV7-9,TRBJ2-2
CASTPDYGYTF,TGTGCCAGCACCCCGGACTATGGCTACACCTTC,-,-,TRBV2,TRBJ1-2
CATSDSRGYGYTF,TGTGCCACCAGTGATTCCAGGGGCTATGGCTACACCTTC,-,-,TRBV24-1,TRBJ1-2
CASRNTVTYEQYF,TGTGCCAGCAGAAATACTGTGACCTACGAGCAGTACTTC,once,-,TRBV25-1,TRBJ2-7
CASSEVGAQAALRTEAFF,TGTGCCAGCAGTGAAGTGGGGGCCCAGGCAGCGTTGAGGACTGAAGCTTTCTTT,-,-,TRBV2,TRBJ1-1
CASSMYRQEFYGYTF,TGTGCCAGTAGTATGTATCGACAGGAGTTCTATGGCTACACCTTC,-,-,TRBV19,TRBJ1-2
CASSTVRTGTNYGYTF,TGTGCCAGCAGCACCGTAAGGACAGGGACTAACTATGGCTACACCTTC,-,TRBD1,TRBV5-6,TRBJ1-2
CASSMDRGEQYF,TGTGCCAGCTCTATGGACAGGGGCGAGCAGTACTTC,-,TRBD1,TRBV18,TRBJ2-7
CASSLTGGSSSYNSPLHF,TGTGCCAGCAGTCTAACAGGGGGCTCCAGCTCCTATAATTCACCCCTCCACTTT,-,TRBD1,TRBV27,TRBJ1-6
CAWSVQGYYGYTF,TGTGCCTGGAGTGTACAGGGTTACTATGGCTACACCTTC,-,-,TRBV30,TRBJ1-2
CASLSGTGGRGTEAFF,TGTGCCAGTTTGAGCGGGACAGGGGGCCGGGGCACTGAAGCTTTCTTT,-,TRBD1,TRBV19,TRBJ1-1
CASSIRLAETQYF,TGTGCCAGTAGTATAAGGCTAGCGGAGACCCAGTACTTC,-,-,TRBV19,TRBJ2-5
CASSARQNNSPLHF,TGTGCCAGTAGTGCCAGACAGAATAATTCACCCCTCCACTTT,few,-,TRBV19,TRBJ1-6
CATSEPTGTGQDTQYF,TGTGCCACCAGTGAGCCCACCGGGACAGGGCAAGATACGCAGTATTTT,-,TRBD1,TRBV24-1,TRBJ2-3
CASSTTSGANVLTF,TGTGCCAGCTCGACAACCTCTGGGGCCAACGTCCTGACTTTC,-,-,TRBV18,TRBJ2-6
CASSMLGGRSNQPQHF,TGTGCCAGTAGTATGTTAGGGGGCCGAAGCAATCAGCCCCAGCATTTT,-,TRBD1,TRBV19,TRBJ1-5
CASRGRTGGDTGELFF,TGTGCCAGCAGAGGGAGGACGGGGGGCGACACCGGGGAGCTGTTTTTT,-,-,TRBV9,TRBJ2-2
CASSQPQGREQYF,TGTGCCAGCAGCCAGCCACAGGGAAGGGAGCAGTACTTC,-,-,TRBV7-2,TRBJ2-7
CAWSSTGQYNEQFF,TGTGCCTGGAGTTCCACAGGACAGTACAATGAGCAGTTCTTC,-,-,TRBV30,TRBJ2-1
CASSHGTGNYEQYF,TGTGCCAGCAGCCATGGGACAGGGAATTACGAGCAGTACTTC,-,TRBD1,TRBV5-6,TRBJ2-7
CASTVLLAVGETQYF,TGTGCCAGCACCGTCCTCTTAGCGGTGGGAGAGACCCAGTACTTC,-,-,TRBV5-6,TRBJ2-5
CASSLRGARETQYF,TGCGCCAGCAGCTTGCGGGGGGCACGGGAGACCCAGTACTTC,-,-,TRBV5-1,TRBJ2-5
CASSPGRTQETQYF,TGTGCCAGCAGCCCGGGTCGGACTCAAGAGACCCAGTACTTC,-,-,TRBV5-4,TRBJ2-5
CASSRGGNTEAFF,TGTGCCAGCAGCCGGGGGGGGAACACTGAAGCTTTCTTT,-,-,TRBV5-4,TRBJ1-1
CASRTANEQYF,TGTGCCAGCAGGACAGCTAACGAGCAGTACTTC,few,-,TRBV27,TRBJ2-7